The entry below describes one TCR beta chain. What it binds is unknown. RNA in amounts of 0.5 to 1 ug was reverse transcribed with random hexamers. TCRdb processed the immunoSEQ multiplex PCR reads anew with MiXCR; each CDR3 protein has one entry. The sample lists some 120,000 distinct CDR3 sequences, less than 95% occurring once. This specimen belongs to a study of CD8 T cells in Susac syndrome. Findings and caveats of the study: As acknowledged by the study, its TCR sequencing and HLA analysis included a relatively small number of individuals.

Sequencing of TCR beta was performed on blood CD8+ and CD4+ T cells. It was negative isolation that provided the CD8+ and CD4+ T cells, whereas TEMRA cells were enriched by FACS. Germline V lookup: CDR1 ENHRY, CDR2 SYGVKD. The CDR3 sequence is 13 residues long. Trimming cost V 4 bases and J 0 bases, with 7 bases left between them. V gene TRBV10-3 combines with J gene TRBJ2-7; the D gene is possibly TRBD1 (6 bases). The TCR originated in a human donor in good health. Sequencing used CD8+ T cells from PBMCs. In DNA, the CDR3 is TGTGCCATCAGTGGGGACAACTCCTACGAGCAGTACTTC. This gives the protein CAISGDNSYEQYF.